A selection of T cell receptor beta chains follows, all from one sample in a study of metastatic and nonmetastatic thyroid tumors. TCRdb re-called clones from the PCR reads using MiXCR. The table lists about 4,500 clones, over 15% of them singletons. The sequencing sample was made of adjacent normal tissue. These receptors were taken from a female donor with papillary thyroid cancer or a benign thyroid nodule (not recorded which). Some clones in this sample may be carry-over from other donors' samples. The CDR3 runs from the conserved cysteine through the conserved F or W. A D gene is named only where the DNA matches it firmly. Clone sizes are given selectively: once, few, many, or a class where the clone is expanded.

TRBV6-4	TRBJ2-7	-	few	TGTGCCAGCAGGGGGACGGAGACCTACGAGCAGTACTTC	CASRGTETYEQYF
TRBV20-1	TRBJ2-1	-	medium-sized	TGCAGTGCTAGACAGGGGATATCCTACAATGAGCAGTTCTTC	CSARQGISYNEQFF
TRBV6-1	TRBJ1-6	-	large	TGTGCCAGCAGTGAAGCGGGCAGGGCAAATTCACCCCTCCACTTT	CASSEAGRANSPLHF
TRBV27	TRBJ1-2	-	few	TGTGCCAGCAGTCCGATAGGACAGTACTATGGCTACACCTTC	CASSPIGQYYGYTF
TRBV6-2/TRBV6-3	TRBJ2-3	TRBD2	-	TGCGCCAGCATTTACTCGAAGGGACTAGCGTGGTATACGCAGTATTTT	CASIYSKGLAWYTQYF
TRBV19	TRBJ2-2	TRBD2	-	TGTGCCAGTAGTATAACTAGCGCAAACACCGGGGAGCTGTTTTTT	CASSITSANTGELFF
TRBV6-1	TRBJ2-7	-	few	TGTGCCAGCAGGGAATTGGGGGGAGGATACGAGCAGTACTTC	CASRELGGGYEQYF
TRBV7-8	TRBJ1-1	-	medium-sized	TGTGCCAGCAGCTCGACAGAATTTGGGGAAGCTTTCTTT	CASSSTEFGEAFF
TRBV25-1	TRBJ1-1	-	medium-sized	TGTGCCAGCAGTGGAGTTGGGGGCACTGAAGCTTTCTTT	CASSGVGGTEAFF
TRBV11-2	TRBJ1-1	-	-	TGTGCCAGCAGCTTAGATTATCGGTATTGGCTCACTGAAGCTTTCTTT	CASSLDYRYWLTEAFF
TRBV3-1	TRBJ2-2	TRBD2	many	TGTGCCAGCAGCCAAGTCGGGAGGCGAGGGGAGCTGTTTTTT	CASSQVGRRGELFF
TRBV7-2	TRBJ1-4	-	many	TGTGCCAGCAGCTTAGGAGGGTCTGGGTATGAAAAACTGTTTTTT	CASSLGGSGYEKLFF
TRBV2	TRBJ2-4	-	-	TGTGCCAGCAGTGAAGCGGTTGGGCTGGAGTGCCGGTCATACTTC	CASSEAVGLECRSYF
TRBV6-2/TRBV6-3	TRBJ2-7	-	few	TGTTCCTGCAATTACTCTGGGTACGAGCAGTACTTC	CSCNYSGYEQYF
TRBV6-2/TRBV6-3	TRBJ1-6	TRBD1	-	TGTGCCAGCAACTGGACTCCGGGACAGGGGAATTCACCCCTCCACTTT	CASNWTPGQGNSPLHF
TRBV20-1	TRBJ2-5	TRBD2	many	TGCAGTGCTAGTGGTGGGAGGGGGACCCAGTACTTC	CSASGGRGTQYF
TRBV6-1	TRBJ2-1	-	medium-sized	TGTGCCACTACGTACATGGTCGAGCAGTTCTTC	CATTYMVEQFF
TRBV20-1	TRBJ1-1	TRBD1	many	TGCAGTGCCCGAAGGACAGGACCCATGAACACTGAAGCTTTCTTT	CSARRTGPMNTEAFF
TRBV12-3/TRBV12-4	TRBJ1-5	-	few	TGTGCCAGCAGTTTTTCTGAGGGGCATCAGCCCCAGCATTTT	CASSFSEGHQPQHF
TRBV5-1	TRBJ2-5	-	many	TGCGCCAGCGGACTTGCAGGGATCCAGTACTTC	CASGLAGIQYF
TRBV27	TRBJ2-3	TRBD2	medium-sized	TGTGCCAGCAGTCCAGGGCTAGCGGGCACAGATACGCAGTATTTT	CASSPGLAGTDTQYF
TRBV28	TRBJ1-5	-	medium-sized	TGTGCCAGCAGTCCCAGTTTCGGCGGCAGGGCTTTGGGCAATCAGCCCCAGCATTTT	CASSPSFGGRALGNQPQHF
TRBV3-1	TRBJ1-1	TRBD1	many	TGTGCCAGCAGCCTCCGAGACAGGGCTGAAGCTTTCTTT	CASSLRDRAEAFF
TRBV20-1	TRBJ2-4	-	-	TGCAGTGCTAGGCCCCTCGCATGGATAGCCAAAAACATTCAGTACTTC	CSARPLAWIAKNIQYF
TRBV6-2/TRBV6-3	TRBJ2-3	TRBD2	few	TGTGCCAGCAGAGAAGGCGGGGGGGCGGATACGCAGTATTTT	CASREGGGADTQYF
TRBV5-6	TRBJ2-4	-	many	TGTGCCAGCAGCCGAGGGGCAGGCAAAAACATTCAGTACTTC	CASSRGAGKNIQYF
TRBV6-5	TRBJ1-2	-	large	TGTGCCAGCAGTTACTCGCAGGAGGTTGGCTACACCTTC	CASSYSQEVGYTF
TRBV20-1	TRBJ1-1	-	medium-sized	TGCAGTGCTAGTCCAAGGTTCGTTACTGAAGCTTTCTTT	CSASPRFVTEAFF
TRBV6-1	TRBJ1-5	-	large	TGTGCCAGCAGCGAACAGGGTTGGCAGCCCCAGCATTTT	CASSEQGWQPQHF
TRBV6-2/TRBV6-3	TRBJ2-1	-	large	TGTGCCAGCAGGGCGCTAGAGGGGGGTTACAATGAGCAGTTCTTC	CASRALEGGYNEQFF
TRBV12-3/TRBV12-4	TRBJ1-1	-	large	TGTGCCAGCAGTTTGGGTTGGGCCACTGAAGCTTTCTTT	CASSLGWATEAFF
TRBV25-1	TRBJ1-4	-	-	TGTGACAGAAGTGGTCGCGGCCTAACGACGGATGAAAAACTGTTTTTT	CDRSGRGLTTDEKLFF
TRBV19	TRBJ2-5	TRBD1	medium-sized	TGTGCCAGTAGTGGTGTTGGGGACAGGGATGTATACTGGGAGACCCAGTACTTC	CASSGVGDRDVYWETQYF
TRBV5-1	TRBJ1-1	-	many	TGCGCCAGCAGCTCGGTACAGGGAATGAACACTGAAGCTTTCTTT	CASSSVQGMNTEAFF
TRBV7-8	TRBJ2-7	-	few	TGTGCCAGCAGGGGGGGAGGGAGGCACAGGGTCAGTGTAGGGCAGTACTTC	CASRGGGRHRVSVGQYF
TRBV7-9	TRBJ1-2	-	medium-sized	TGTGCCAGCAGCTTAGGGGAGATCTATGGCTACACCTTC	CASSLGEIYGYTF
TRBV18	TRBJ2-3	-	many	TGTGCCAGCTCACTGACACCCGGTAGCACAGATACGCAGTATTTT	CASSLTPGSTDTQYF
TRBV7-2	TRBJ1-5	-	medium-sized	TGTGCCAGCAGCTACCCCGGCAGCCCCAATCAGCCCCAGCATTTT	CASSYPGSPNQPQHF
TRBV20-1	TRBJ1-5	-	-	TGCAGTGCTAGAGGGGGGAGAGGGACTTTCAATCAGCCCCAGCATTTT	CSARGGRGTFNQPQHF
TRBV2	TRBJ2-5	-	few	TGTGCCAGCAAGGAGGCCATAACCGGGGAGACCCAGTACTTC	CASKEAITGETQYF
TRBV6-1	TRBJ2-7	TRBD1	-	TGTGCCACCGAGACAGGGGCCTACGAGCAGTACTTC	CATETGAYEQYF
TRBV20-1	TRBJ2-1	TRBD2	-	TGCAGTGCTAGGCCGGGGACTAGGCCTCTTGGGAATGAGCAGTTCTTC	CSARPGTRPLGNEQFF
TRBV6-6	TRBJ1-5	-	medium-sized	TGTGCCAGCAGTTACCCGGTCGCGTGGCAGCCCCAGCATTTT	CASSYPVAWQPQHF
TRBV7-6	TRBJ2-3	TRBD2	many	TGTGCCAGCAGGAGGCTAGCGGGAGTGAGGGGCACAGATACGCAGTATTTT	CASRRLAGVRGTDTQYF
TRBV6-2/TRBV6-3	TRBJ2-1	TRBD2	many	TGTGCCAGCAGTTACCTCTTCGGAGCGGGAGGGCCCGGTGAGCAGTTCTTC	CASSYLFGAGGPGEQFF
TRBV20-1	TRBJ2-5	TRBD2	medium-sized	TGCAGTGCTAGACTAGCGGGAGGGCCTGAGAGACCCCAGTACTTC	CSARLAGGPERPQYF
TRBV5-1	TRBJ1-5	-	medium-sized	TGCGCCAGCAGCTTATCCGGGGGCGCGCCCCAGCATTTT	CASSLSGGAPQHF
TRBV28	TRBJ2-1	-	few	TGTGCCAGCAGACTGGGGCTAGTAGGCCACAATGAGCAGTTCTTC	CASRLGLVGHNEQFF
TRBV7-6	TRBJ1-6	TRBD1	medium-sized	TGTGCCAGCAGCCAAAGGACAGGGGGCGATTCGCCCCTCCACTTT	CASSQRTGGDSPLHF
TRBV9	TRBJ1-2	-	medium-sized	TGTGCCAGCAGCGCCCGGACGGACTATGGCTACACCTTC	CASSARTDYGYTF
TRBV6-1	TRBJ2-1	TRBD1	few	TGTGCCAGCAGTCCCGGGACAGGAGACTACAATGAGCAGTTCTTC	CASSPGTGDYNEQFF
TRBV6-2/TRBV6-3	TRBJ2-7	-	-	TGTGCCAGCACCGCAGTAAGAGGGGGGAAGACCTACGAACAGTACTTC	CASTAVRGGKTYEQYF
TRBV28	TRBJ1-2	-	large	TGTGCCAGCACCCATGGAGGACTGATTAACTATGGCTACACCTTC	CASTHGGLINYGYTF
TRBV5-4	TRBJ2-3	-	many	TGTGCCAGCAGCTTGGATACAAACACAGATACGCAGTATTTT	CASSLDTNTDTQYF